This T cell receptor beta chain was recorded in a study of vaccination and CD4 T cells after COVID-19. Findings of the study overall: For convalescent patients, a median about 86% of reactive clones surfaced exclusively after vaccination.

The sample's treatment: roughly 11-day PBMC culture with coronavirus spike peptide pools or control peptides (ViraFEST assay). Wells contained 2 million or so PBMCs each, and these were cultured with about 9.2 IU/ml IL-2 and around 10 ug/ml peptide pools. Germline V CDR1 and CDR2: SEHNR, FQNEAQ (reference sequence). Trimming removed 4 bases from V and 0 bases from J; junction bases left unmatched: 3. This CDR3 region has 15 residues. The Oncomine TCR Beta short-read assay was applied to DNA of cultured CD4+ T cells. TCRdb re-called the PCR reads with MiXCR, one entry per CDR3 protein. The sample holds over 15,000 distinct CDR3 sequences; 45% to 55% are singletons and the top ten take about 9.1%. Turning to this clonotype: Its antigen remains unidentified.

The chain combines TRBV7-9 with TRBJ1-5, with TRBD1 matching 7 bases. This TCR was recovered from a human donor who had recovered from COVID-19. The sequenced sample was CD4+ T cells from blood, cultured in vitro. CDR3: CASSSQGVSNQPQHF. DNA of the CDR3: TGTGCCAGCAGCTCGCAGGGGGTTAGCAATCAGCCCCAGCATTTT.